These 22 T cell receptor beta chains came from one sample sequenced in a study of T cells after yellow fever vaccination. Each CDR3 protein is one row after TCRdb ran MiXCR on the 5' RACE reads. The sample carries hundreds of thousands of distinct CDR3 sequences, less than 15% recorded once. The material sequenced was PBMCs, taken on the day of the yellow fever booster vaccination. These receptors originate from a man between 25 and 39 years old who received the YFV17D yellow fever vaccine.

With regard to this clonotype: A read error is possible here, since a much larger clone lies one base away. The chain couples TRBV5-8 to TRBJ2-7, with D unresolved. The CDR3 totals 11 residues. Trimming removed 6 bases at V and 6 bases at J, with 10 bases between. Looked up from germline, CDR1 is SGHTS and CDR2 is YDEGEE. CDR3 sequence: CASTLVREQYF. In DNA, the CDR3 is TGTGCCAGCACTTTAGTCCGCGAGCAGTACTTC. The variable domain in full, completed from reference TRBV5-8 and TRBJ2-7, reads EAGVTQSPTHLIKTRGQQATLRCSPISGHTSVYWYQQALGLGLQFLLWYDEGEERNRGNFPPRFSGRQFPNYSSELNVNALELEDSALYLCASTLVREQYFGPGTRLTVT.

The chain is built from TRBV30 and TRBJ2-2, with a possible D match to TRBD2 (6 bases). Trimming took 4 bases from V and 6 from J, leaving 12 bases between them. This CDR3 region has 13 residues. Germline CDR1 reads GTSNPN; CDR2 reads SVGIG (reference sequence). The CDR3, as DNA: TGTGCCTGGACGGGACTCCGTGCCGGGGAGCTGTTTTTT. Its translation: CAWTGLRAGELFF.

This clonotype has only a few counts. The chain combines TRBV5-1 with TRBJ2-7; 8 bases fit TRBD2. J lost 2 bases, V lost 3 bases, and 4 bases had no gene match. CDR1 is SGHRS and CDR2 is YFSETQ in the germline V gene. The CDR3 loop spans 14 amino acids. The CDR3 protein is CASSSGLVPYEQYF. In DNA, the CDR3 is TGCGCCAGCAGCTCGGGACTAGTCCCCTACGAGCAGTACTTC.

The chain has TRBV7-2 and TRBJ2-3, with 7 bases fitting TRBD2. The length of the CDR3 is 15 residues. Losses at the gene ends were 6 bases for V and 2 bases for J; bases not matched to a gene: 8. Germline V gene lookup returns CDR1 SGHTA and CDR2 FQGNSA. CDR3 DNA sequence: TGTGCCAGCAGTCCCCGGGACTACTACACAGATACGCAGTATTTT. Protein product: CASSPRDYYTDTQYF.

The CDR3 reads CASSFWGADEQFF. The CDR3 coding sequence is TGTGCCAGCAGCTTTTGGGGGGCGGATGAGCAGTTCTTC. The rearrangement links TRBV7-8 to TRBJ2-1; D may match TRBD1 or TRBD2 (6 bases each). Germline CDR1 reads SGHVS; CDR2 reads FQNEAQ. The CDR3 loop spans 13 amino acids. Trimming stripped 3 bases from V and 8 bases from J, with 11 bases between.

The chain recombines TRBV18 with TRBJ1-2; D call uncertain. The CDR3 is 14 amino acids. Germline lookup yields CDR1 KGHSH and CDR2 LQKENI. Trimming cost V 6 bases and J 2 bases, with 13 bases left between them. CDR3 protein: CASSPSGENYGYTF. The CDR3 nucleotides read TGTGCCAGCTCGCCTTCCGGGGAGAACTATGGCTACACCTTC.

This clonotype was seen a handful of times. V gene TRBV12-3 or TRBV12-4 combines with J gene TRBJ2-2; 9 nucleotides align to TRBD2. V gave up 3 bases and J gave up 7 bases; unmatched junction bases: 9. The CDR3 is 16 amino acids. The CDR3 protein is CASSFGAGGAGGELFF. CDR3 nucleotide sequence: TGTGCCAGCAGTTTCGGAGCGGGAGGCGCTGGCGGGGAGCTGTTTTTT.

The chain carries TRBV7-3 and TRBJ2-3; 10 bases are a match to TRBD2. V dropped 8 bases and J dropped 0; count of bases not matched to a gene: 11. Germline V CDR1 and CDR2: SGHTA, FQGTGA. The length of the CDR3 is 17 residues. For the CDR3, the DNA is TGTGCCAGCGGATCAAAGCGGGAGGGGAGTAGCACAGATACGCAGTATTTT. Its translation is CASGSKREGSSTDTQYF. The complete variable domain, with remaining parts taken from reference TRBV7-3 and TRBJ2-3, reads GAGVSQTPSNKVTEKGKYVELRCDPISGHTALYWYRQSLGQGPEFLIYFQGTGAADDSGLPNDRFFAVRPEGSVSTLKIQRTERGDSAVYLCASGSKREGSSTDTQYFGPGTRLTVL.

The V call is TRBV19, the J call TRBJ1-5; TRBD1 might be the D (6 bases). This CDR3 has 15 amino acids. Trimming stripped 6 bases from V and 4 bases from J, with 16 bases between. Per the germline V gene, CDR1 is LNHDA and CDR2 is SQIVND (reference sequence). The DNA of the CDR3 is TGTGCCAGTAGAACCTCTGACAGGACTAATCAGCCCCAGCATTTT. Amino acids: CASRTSDRTNQPQHF.

This clonotype appeared a few times. The chain carries TRBV7-2 and TRBJ1-1; D is perhaps TRBD1 (6 bases). Germline CDR1 and CDR2: SGHTA and FQGNSA. This CDR3 spans 15 amino acids. V was trimmed by 7 bases and J by 3 bases, leaving 18 bases between them. In nucleotides, the CDR3 is TGTGCCAGCACCCACGGGTATAGGGGGGACACTGAAGCTTTCTTT. Its translation: CASTHGYRGDTEAFF.

The sample holds many counts of this clonotype. The chain is built from TRBV7-2 and TRBJ2-1; a weak D match, TRBD1 (6 bases). Trimming took off 3 bases at V and 4 bases at J, with 7 bases between the two ends. Germline assignment: CDR1 SGHTA and CDR2 FQGNSA. The length of the CDR3 is 13 residues. As DNA, the CDR3 is TGTGCCAGCAGCTTGGACAGATACAATGAGCAGTTCTTC. Translated: CASSLDRYNEQFF.

Notes on this clonotype: The junction and the germline gene differ at one end; a read error may be behind it. The chain has TRBV29-1 and TRBJ1-2; possible D gene TRBD1, 5 bases. There are 12 residues in the CDR3. The germline gives CDR1 SQVTM, CDR2 ANQGSEA. The CDR3 DNA is TGCAGCGTCGTCACAGGTTTCTATAGCTACACCTTC. Its protein product is CSVVTGFYSYTF. Together with reference TRBV29-1 and TRBJ1-2, the CDR3 gives the full variable domain: SAVISQKPSRDICQRGTSLTIQCQVDSQVTMMFWYRQQPGQSLTLIATANQGSEATYESGFVIDKFPISRPNLTFSTLTVSNMSPEDSSIYLCSVVTGFYSYTFGSGTRLTVV.

The chain couples TRBV20-1 to TRBJ1-1; weak D call: TRBD1 (5 bases). There are 14 residues in the CDR3. Germline V gene sequence: CDR1 DFQATT, CDR2 SNEGSKA (reference sequence). V dropped 2 bases and J dropped 3 bases, with 13 bases sitting between them. The CDR3 bases are TGCAGTGCTAGATACCCGGGGGTGGACACTGAAGCTTTCTTT. It encodes CSARYPGVDTEAFF.

The sample holds a few counts of this clonotype. The chain has TRBV7-2 and TRBJ2-1, with TRBD2 as a possible D gene (6 bases). Trimming pared 3 bases from V and 3 bases from J, leaving 9 bases between. This CDR3 has 14 amino acids. CDR1 and CDR2 from the germline V gene are SGHTA and FQGNSA. CDR3 coding DNA: TGTGCCAGCAGCTTCGGGAGTCTCTACAATGAGCAGTTCTTC. Translated, it gives CASSFGSLYNEQFF.

The sample holds a few counts of this clonotype. V is TRBV7-2 and J is TRBJ1-2; D gene uncertain. V dropped 5 bases and J dropped 8 bases, with 15 bases sitting between them. Germline V gene data show CDR1 as SGHTA and CDR2 as FQGNSA. This CDR3 comprises 13 residues. The CDR3 sequence is CASSAGLVEGYTF. CDR3 sequence (DNA): TGTGCCAGCAGCGCCGGTCTAGTAGAAGGCTACACCTTC. Full variable domain (outside the CDR3, taken from reference TRBV7-2 and TRBJ1-2): GAGVSQSPSNKVTEKGKDVELRCDPISGHTALYWYRQSLGQGLEFLIYFQGNSAPDKSGLPSDRFSAERTGGSVSTLTIQRTQQEDSAVYLCASSAGLVEGYTFGSGTRLTVV.

A few counts support this clonotype. CDR3 nucleotides: TGTGCCAGCTCACACTCAGGACTAGCGGGAGGTCAAGAGACCCAGTACTTC. Amino acid sequence: CASSHSGLAGGQETQYF. The V and J genes are TRBV18 and TRBJ2-5; 14 nucleotides line up with TRBD2. Trimming removed 4 bases from V and 2 bases from J; junction bases left unmatched: 6. Germline loops: CDR1 KGHSH, CDR2 LQKENI. This CDR3 spans 17 amino acids. The entire variable domain, with the rest obtained from reference TRBV18 and TRBJ2-5, is as follows: NAGVMQNPRHLVRRRGQEARLRCSPMKGHSHVYWYRQLPEEGLKFMVYLQKENIIDESGMPKERFSAEFPKEGPSILRIQQVVRGDSAAYFCASSHSGLAGGQETQYFGPGTRLLVL.

A few counts support this clonotype. The chain links TRBV30 to TRBJ1-4, with D hard to call. Trimming stripped 0 bases from V and 8 bases from J, with 7 bases between. The germline V gene has CDR1 GTSNPN and CDR2 SVGIG (reference sequence). The CDR3 has 12 amino acids. CDR3 loop: CAWSVRGEKLFF. For the CDR3, the DNA is TGTGCCTGGAGTGTGCGGGGAGAAAAACTGTTTTTT.

This clonotype has a handful of counts. The chain combines TRBV5-4 with TRBJ1-1; 7 bases map to TRBD1. CDR1 and CDR2 from the germline V gene are SGHNT and YYREEE (reference sequence). The trim removed 5 bases at V and 4 bases at J, leaving 8 bases unmatched. This CDR3 has 14 amino acids. The chain's CDR3 is CASSTGVESTEAFF. The CDR3 nucleotides are TGTGCCAGCAGTACAGGGGTCGAAAGCACTGAAGCTTTCTTT.

This clonotype was detected a few times. The chain joins TRBV7-9 to TRBJ1-1; D remains unclear. The germline V gene has CDR1 SEHNR and CDR2 FQNEAQ (reference sequence). V lost 7 bases and J 4 bases, leaving 10 bases between the germline ends. The CDR3 is made up of 12 amino acids. This CDR3 is CASTTLGTEAFF. The CDR3 DNA reads as TGTGCCAGCACAACCCTGGGCACTGAAGCTTTCTTT.

This clonotype was seen only a few times. The rearrangement links TRBV14 to TRBJ2-2; a weak D match, TRBD2 (5 bases). The CDR3 has 15 residues. V was shortened by 6 bases and J by 5 bases, with 16 bases between the two germline ends. The germline V gene has CDR1 SGHDN and CDR2 FVKESK. CDR3 sequence: CASSPPGSGTGELFF. CDR3 coding DNA: TGTGCCAGCAGTCCCCCGGGAAGTGGGACCGGGGAGCTGTTTTTT.

This chain connects TRBV29-1 to TRBJ2-3; 13 bases map to TRBD2. Germline lookup yields CDR1 SQVTM and CDR2 ANQGSEA. J lost 2 bases, V lost 7 bases, and 6 bases had no gene match. This CDR3 comprises 15 residues. The CDR3 here is CSAGLAGATTDTQYF. Written as DNA, the CDR3 is TGCAGCGCCGGACTAGCGGGAGCTACCACAGATACGCAGTATTTT.

In this sample, this clonotype turned up a few times. The CDR3 is CASSLGLAAGVRYNEQFF. The CDR3 nucleotides are TGCGCCAGCAGCCTGGGACTAGCGGCCGGGGTTCGATACAATGAGCAGTTCTTC. This chain links TRBV5-1 with TRBJ2-1, with 11 nucleotides matching TRBD2. Germline values: CDR1 SGHRS, CDR2 YFSETQ. The CDR3 has 18 amino acids. The trim removed 4 bases at V and 4 bases at J, leaving 13 bases unmatched.